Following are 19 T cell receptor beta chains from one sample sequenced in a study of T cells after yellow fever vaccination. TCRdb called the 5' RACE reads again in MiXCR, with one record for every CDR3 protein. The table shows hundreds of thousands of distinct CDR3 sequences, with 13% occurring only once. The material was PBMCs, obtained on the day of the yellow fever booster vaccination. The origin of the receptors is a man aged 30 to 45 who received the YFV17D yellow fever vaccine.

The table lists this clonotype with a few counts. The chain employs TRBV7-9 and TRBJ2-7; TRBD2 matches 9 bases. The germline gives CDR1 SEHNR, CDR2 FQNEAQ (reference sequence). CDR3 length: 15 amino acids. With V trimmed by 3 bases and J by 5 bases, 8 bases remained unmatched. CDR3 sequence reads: CASSFIAGAIHEQYF. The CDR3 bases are TGTGCCAGCAGCTTCATAGCGGGAGCGATCCACGAGCAGTACTTC. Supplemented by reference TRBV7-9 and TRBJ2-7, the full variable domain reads DTGVSQNPRHKITKRGQNVTFRCDPISEHNRLYWYRQTLGQGPEFLTYFQNEAQLEKSRLLSDRFSAERPKGSFSTLEIQRTEQGDSAMYLCASSFIAGAIHEQYFGPGTRLTVT.

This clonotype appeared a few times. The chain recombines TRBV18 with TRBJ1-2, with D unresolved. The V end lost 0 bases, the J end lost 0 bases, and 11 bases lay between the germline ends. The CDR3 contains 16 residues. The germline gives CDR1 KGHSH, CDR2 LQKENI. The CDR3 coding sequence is TGTGCCAGCTCACCACCGCGGGGTCAAGCTAACTATGGCTACACCTTC. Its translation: CASSPPRGQANYGYTF. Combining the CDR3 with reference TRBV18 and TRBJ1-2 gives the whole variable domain NAGVMQNPRHLVRRRGQEARLRCSPMKGHSHVYWYRQLPEEGLKFMVYLQKENIIDESGMPKERFSAEFPKEGPSILRIQQVVRGDSAAYFCASSPPRGQANYGYTFGSGTRLTVV.

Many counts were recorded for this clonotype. CDR3 sequence (DNA): TGTGCCAGCAGCTATTCTGATTTGTACGAGCAGTACTTC. Amino acid sequence: CASSYSDLYEQYF. V gene TRBV7-2 combines with J gene TRBJ2-7; no clear D. CDR1 is SGHTA, CDR2 FQGNSA, per germline. The germline V and J ends were trimmed by 4 bases and 4 bases, with 11 bases remaining between them. The CDR3 totals 13 residues.

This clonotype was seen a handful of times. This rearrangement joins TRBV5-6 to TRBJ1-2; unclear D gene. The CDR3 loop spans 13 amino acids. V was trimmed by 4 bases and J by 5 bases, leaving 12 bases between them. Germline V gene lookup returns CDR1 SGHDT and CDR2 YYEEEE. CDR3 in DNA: TGTGCCAGCAGCACCGACGGGTTTTATGGCTACACCTTC. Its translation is CASSTDGFYGYTF.

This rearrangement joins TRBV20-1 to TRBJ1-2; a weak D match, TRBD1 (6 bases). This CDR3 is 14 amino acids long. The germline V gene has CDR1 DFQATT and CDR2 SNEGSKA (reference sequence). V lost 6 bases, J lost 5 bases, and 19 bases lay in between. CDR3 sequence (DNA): TGCAGTGCCAGATGGACAGACGACGCGTATGGCTACACCTTC. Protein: CSARWTDDAYGYTF.

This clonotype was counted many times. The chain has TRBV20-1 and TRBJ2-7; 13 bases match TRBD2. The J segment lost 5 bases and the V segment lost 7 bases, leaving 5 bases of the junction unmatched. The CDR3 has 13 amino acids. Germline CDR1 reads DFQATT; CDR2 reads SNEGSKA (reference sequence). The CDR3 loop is CSGRLAGGDEQYF. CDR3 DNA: TGCAGTGGACGACTAGCGGGAGGAGACGAGCAGTACTTC.

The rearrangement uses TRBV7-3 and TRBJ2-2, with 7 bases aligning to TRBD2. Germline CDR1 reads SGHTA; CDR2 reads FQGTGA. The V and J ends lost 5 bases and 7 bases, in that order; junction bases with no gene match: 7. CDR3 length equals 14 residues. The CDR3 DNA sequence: TGTGCCAGCAGCCGCGGGAGCTTAAACGGGGAGCTGTTTTTT. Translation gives CASSRGSLNGELFF.

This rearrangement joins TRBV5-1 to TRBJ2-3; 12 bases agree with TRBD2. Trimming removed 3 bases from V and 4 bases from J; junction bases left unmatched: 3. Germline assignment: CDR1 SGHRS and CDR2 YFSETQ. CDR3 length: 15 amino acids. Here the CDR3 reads CASSSSGRDADTQYF. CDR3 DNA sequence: TGCGCCAGCAGCTCTAGCGGGAGGGACGCAGATACGCAGTATTTT.

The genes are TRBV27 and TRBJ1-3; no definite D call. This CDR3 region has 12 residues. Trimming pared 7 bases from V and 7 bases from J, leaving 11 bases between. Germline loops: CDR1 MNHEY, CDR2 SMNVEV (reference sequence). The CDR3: CASKSGGNTIYF. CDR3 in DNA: TGTGCCAGCAAGTCCGGAGGGAACACCATATATTTT.

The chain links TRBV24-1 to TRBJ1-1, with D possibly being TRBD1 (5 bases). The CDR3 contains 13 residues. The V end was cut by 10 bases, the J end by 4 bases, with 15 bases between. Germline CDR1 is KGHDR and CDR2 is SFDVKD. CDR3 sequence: CATAGGGGTEAFF. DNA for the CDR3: TGTGCCACGGCCGGGGGTGGAGGCACTGAAGCTTTCTTT.

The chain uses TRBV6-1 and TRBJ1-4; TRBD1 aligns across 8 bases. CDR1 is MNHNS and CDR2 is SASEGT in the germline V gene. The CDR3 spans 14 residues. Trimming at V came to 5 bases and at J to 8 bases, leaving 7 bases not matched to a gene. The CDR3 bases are TGTGCCAGCAGTAGGCAGGGGGCCTGGGAAAAACTGTTTTTT. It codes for CASSRQGAWEKLFF.

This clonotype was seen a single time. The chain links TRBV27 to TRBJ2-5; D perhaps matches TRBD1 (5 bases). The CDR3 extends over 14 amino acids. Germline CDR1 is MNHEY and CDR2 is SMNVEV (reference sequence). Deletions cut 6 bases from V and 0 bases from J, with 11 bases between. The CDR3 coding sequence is TGTGCCAGCAGCCCCCGACAGTACCAAGAGACCCAGTACTTC. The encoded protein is CASSPRQYQETQYF.

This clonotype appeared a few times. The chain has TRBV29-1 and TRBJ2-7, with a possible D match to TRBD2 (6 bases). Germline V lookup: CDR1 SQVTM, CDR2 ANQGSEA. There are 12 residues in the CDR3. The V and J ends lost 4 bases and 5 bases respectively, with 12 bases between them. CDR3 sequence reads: CSVVLGLDEQYF. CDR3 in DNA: TGCAGCGTTGTTCTGGGACTGGACGAGCAGTACTTC.

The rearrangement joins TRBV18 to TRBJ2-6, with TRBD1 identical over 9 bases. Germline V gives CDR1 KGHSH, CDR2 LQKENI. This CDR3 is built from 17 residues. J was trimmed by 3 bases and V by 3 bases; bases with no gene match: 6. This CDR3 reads CASSPSTGGGGANVLTF. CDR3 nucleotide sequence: TGTGCCAGCTCACCTTCGACAGGGGGTGGTGGGGCCAACGTCCTGACTTTC.

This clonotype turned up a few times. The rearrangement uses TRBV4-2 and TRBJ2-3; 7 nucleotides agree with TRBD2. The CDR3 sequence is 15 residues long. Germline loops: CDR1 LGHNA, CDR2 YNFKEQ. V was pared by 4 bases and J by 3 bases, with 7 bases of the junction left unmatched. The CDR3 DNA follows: TGTGCCAGCAGCCGGGAGGGAGTGGGGACAGATACGCAGTATTTT. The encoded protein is CASSREGVGTDTQYF.

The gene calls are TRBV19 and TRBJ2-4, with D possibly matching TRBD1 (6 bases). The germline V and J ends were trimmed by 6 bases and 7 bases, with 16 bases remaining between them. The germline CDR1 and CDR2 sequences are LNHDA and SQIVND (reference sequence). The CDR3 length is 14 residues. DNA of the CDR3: TGTGCCAGTAGAGATCCGGGACACCAGAACATTCAGTACTTC. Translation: CASRDPGHQNIQYF.

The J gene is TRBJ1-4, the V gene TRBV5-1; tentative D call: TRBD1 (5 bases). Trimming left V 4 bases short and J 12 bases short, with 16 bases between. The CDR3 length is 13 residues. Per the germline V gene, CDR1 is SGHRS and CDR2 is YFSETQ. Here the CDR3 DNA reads TGCGCCAGCAGCGCGCGGGACTGGACTCAACTGTTTTTT. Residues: CASSARDWTQLFF.

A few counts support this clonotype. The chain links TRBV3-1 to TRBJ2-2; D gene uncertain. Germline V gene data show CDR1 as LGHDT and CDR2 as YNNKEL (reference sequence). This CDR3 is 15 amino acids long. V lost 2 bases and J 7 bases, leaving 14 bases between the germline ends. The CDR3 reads CASSQWDRKGGELFF. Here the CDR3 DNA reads TGTGCCAGCAGCCAATGGGATCGGAAGGGCGGGGAGCTGTTTTTT. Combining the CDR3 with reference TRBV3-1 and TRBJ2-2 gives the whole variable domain DTAVSQTPKYLVTQMGNDKSIKCEQNLGHDTMYWYKQDSKKFLKIMFSYNNKELIINETVPNRFSPKSPDKAHLNLHINSLELGDSAVYFCASSQWDRKGGELFFGEGSRLTVL.

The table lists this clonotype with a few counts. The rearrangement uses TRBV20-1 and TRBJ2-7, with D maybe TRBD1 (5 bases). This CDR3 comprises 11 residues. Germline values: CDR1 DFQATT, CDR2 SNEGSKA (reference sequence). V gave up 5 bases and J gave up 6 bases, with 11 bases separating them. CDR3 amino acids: CSAPQAREQYF. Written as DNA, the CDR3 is TGCAGTGCTCCACAGGCCCGCGAGCAGTACTTC.